Below, 16 T cell receptor beta chains from the same sample are listed, as sequenced in a study of cytotoxic CD8 clonotypes in ibrutinib-treated CLL. Profiled with immunoSEQ multiplex PCR; TCRdb holds only in-frame clones, not every one. The sample lists some 140,000 clones; 80% to 95% were seen once. This specimen was PBMCs, taken after 12 months of ibrutinib treatment. Source of these receptors: a human donor with chronic lymphocytic leukemia.

V and J are TRBV7-3 and TRBJ1-1; the D is unclear. The V end lost 4 bases, the J end lost 3 bases, and 9 bases lay between the germline ends. This CDR3 spans 13 amino acids. Germline V gives CDR1 SGHTA, CDR2 FQGTGA. The CDR3 protein is CASSSLVDTEAFF. The CDR3 DNA reads as TGTGCCAGCAGCTCCCTAGTGGACACTGAAGCTTTCTTT.

V and J are TRBV29-1 and TRBJ2-3; D ambiguous. Trimming cost V 4 bases and J 2 bases, with 10 bases left between them. Per the germline V gene, CDR1 is SQVTM and CDR2 is ANQGSEA. The CDR3 consists of 13 residues. The CDR3 region is CSVGGQHTDTQYF. The CDR3 DNA reads as TGCAGCGTTGGCGGCCAACACACAGATACGCAGTATTTT.

This clone was seen only once. V is TRBV15 and J is TRBJ2-5, with 7 bases lining up with TRBD2. V gave up 2 bases and J gave up 3 bases; unmatched junction bases: 6. CDR1 LNHNV and CDR2 YYDKDF come from the germline V gene (reference sequence). CDR3 size: 15 residues. The CDR3 protein is CATSRSIGTKETQYF. The CDR3 DNA sequence: TGTGCCACCAGCAGATCTATCGGGACTAAAGAGACCCAGTACTTC.

The CDR3 nucleotides are TGTGCCATCAAAGACAGGACCCAAGAGACCCAGTACTTC. This codes for CAIKDRTQETQYF. The V gene is TRBV10-3, the J gene TRBJ2-5, with a weak D call TRBD1 (6 bases). CDR1 is ENHRY, CDR2 SYGVKD, per germline. CDR3 length: 13 residues. Trimming took off 7 bases at V and 1 base at J, with 10 bases between the two ends.

The chain is built from TRBV7-2 and TRBJ2-5, with TRBD1 identical over 8 bases. The germline V gene encodes CDR1 SGHTA and CDR2 FQGNSA. The CDR3 covers 15 residues. With V trimmed by 6 bases and J by 5 bases, 11 bases remained unmatched. CDR3 loop: CASSYSGQGGETQYF. The CDR3 nucleotides are TGTGCCAGCAGTTATTCCGGACAGGGTGGGGAGACCCAGTACTTC.

The J gene is TRBJ1-5, the V gene TRBV28; D not certain. This CDR3 region has 12 residues. The V end was cut by 5 bases, the J end by 11 bases, with 13 bases between. Germline V lookup: CDR1 MDHEN, CDR2 SYDVKM. The CDR3 region is CASSPSPLTQHF. In DNA, the CDR3 is TGTGCCAGCAGTCCCAGCCCTTTGACCCAGCATTTT.

The gene calls are TRBV27 and TRBJ2-3, with 14 bases fitting TRBD2. CDR1 is MNHEY and CDR2 is SMNVEV in the germline V gene (reference sequence). J lost 4 bases, V lost 3 bases, and 3 bases had no gene match. The CDR3 runs 16 residues. The CDR3 here is CASSLGLAGVADTQYF. Written as DNA, the CDR3 is TGTGCCAGCAGTTTGGGACTAGCGGGAGTGGCAGATACGCAGTATTTT.

The chain is built from TRBV7-3 and TRBJ2-3; D not certain. The CDR3 loop spans 14 amino acids. Germline V gives CDR1 SGHTA, CDR2 FQGTGA. Trimming took 5 bases from V and 3 from J, leaving 12 bases between them. The CDR3 sequence is CASSPGEGTDTQYF. The CDR3 DNA sequence: TGTGCCAGCAGCCCTGGGGAAGGAACAGATACGCAGTATTTT.

A remark on this clone: Other DNA sequences in this specimen translate into the identical CDR3. The rearrangement joins TRBV19 to TRBJ1-5; 7 bases line up with TRBD1. Per the germline V gene, CDR1 is LNHDA and CDR2 is SQIVND (reference sequence). Trimming removed 6 bases from V and 5 bases from J; junction bases left unmatched: 4. The CDR3 loop spans 13 amino acids. This CDR3 is CASRTQGDQPQHF. The CDR3 DNA sequence: TGTGCCAGTAGGACGCAGGGGGATCAGCCCCAGCATTTT.

The chain has TRBV27 and TRBJ2-7, with TRBD1 matching over 9 bases. The CDR3 contains 12 residues. The V and J ends lost 10 bases and 4 bases, in that order; junction bases with no gene match: 5. CDR1 is MNHEY and CDR2 is SMNVEV in the germline V gene (reference sequence). CDR3 protein: CATRTGVYEQYF. DNA for the CDR3: TGTGCCACCAGGACAGGGGTGTACGAGCAGTACTTC.

Here the CDR3 DNA reads TGTGCCAGCAGCCAGGCCGCCGGACAGGACACCTACGAGCAGTACTTC. Translating gives CASSQAAGQDTYEQYF. The V call is TRBV4-2, the J call TRBJ2-7, with 7 bases aligning to TRBD1. V trimming: 3 bases; J trimming: 2 bases; junction bases outside the gene matches: 10. The CDR3 has 16 amino acids. Looked up from germline, CDR1 is LGHNA and CDR2 is YNFKEQ.

This clone has just one count. J is TRBJ2-7 and V is TRBV7-9; tentatively, D is TRBD2 (5 bases). The CDR3 covers 12 residues. V was pared by 3 bases and J by 5 bases, with 8 bases between. Germline V gene data show CDR1 as SEHNR and CDR2 as FQNEAQ (reference sequence). CDR3 coding DNA: TGTGCCAGCAGCTTTTTGGGAGACGAGCAGTACTTC. Its translation: CASSFLGDEQYF.

This clone was seen more than once but under ten times. V and J are TRBV4-2 and TRBJ2-1; maybe TRBD2 (5 bases). The germline V gene has CDR1 LGHNA and CDR2 YNFKEQ. V was cut by 1 base and J by 4 bases, with 11 bases left in between. The CDR3 extends over 15 amino acids. The CDR3: CASSQGPAEYNEQFF. CDR3 bases: TGTGCCAGCAGCCAAGGTCCAGCGGAGTACAATGAGCAGTTCTTC.

The V call is TRBV29-1, the J call TRBJ1-3; D is ambiguous. V gave up 4 bases and J gave up 7 bases, with 11 bases separating them. From germline, CDR1 is SQVTM and CDR2 ANQGSEA. The CDR3 has 12 residues. The CDR3 is CSVVFPGNTIYF. The CDR3 DNA sequence: TGCAGCGTTGTATTTCCGGGGAACACCATATATTTT.

The chain has TRBV28 and TRBJ1-1, with TRBD1 as a possible D gene (5 bases). Between the trimmed V and J ends, which lost 1 base and 4 bases, there was a span of 10 bases. The CDR3 is 14 residues long. Germline values: CDR1 MDHEN, CDR2 SYDVKM. CDR3 in DNA: TGTGCCAGCAGTTTATCGAGGGGCCCCACTGAAGCTTTCTTT. This codes for CASSLSRGPTEAFF.

V usage is TRBV9 and J usage is TRBJ2-3; D call uncertain. V was cut by 0 bases and J by 4 bases, with 24 bases left in between. The CDR3 sequence is 19 residues long. Germline V gene sequence: CDR1 SGDLS, CDR2 YYNGEE. In DNA form, the CDR3 reads TGTGCCAGCAGCGTAGGGTCTTGGGGTCCGGGCCAAGCTGCAGATACGCAGTATTTT. The encoded protein is CASSVGSWGPGQAADTQYF.